These T cell receptor beta chains were read from a single sample in a study of beta chain features in type 1 diabetes. Here immunoSEQ multiplex PCR was the method, and the copy in TCRdb shows in-frame clones only, minus some. Of approximately 150,000 clones in the sample, approximately 62% were seen once. Material for sequencing was naive CD4+ T cells from blood. The receptors were sampled from a man between 25 and 39 years old with type 1 diabetes. Both conserved end residues are part of each CDR3. D genes are given only for firm matches. The listing skips clone size in some rows; elsewhere it reads once, few, many or a size class.

clone_size d_call j_call v_call cdr3_nt cdr3_aa
. TRBD1 TRBJ2-4 TRBV5-1 TGCGCCAGCAGCAGGACAGGGGACAAAAACATTCAGTACTTC CASSRTGDKNIQYF
. . TRBJ2-2 TRBV29-1 TGCAGCGTTGAACGGCCAAACACCGGGGAGCTGTTTTTT CSVERPNTGELFF
. TRBD2 TRBJ2-1 TRBV7-2 TGTGCCAGCAGCTCAAGGACTAGCCACAATGAGCAGTTCTTC CASSSRTSHNEQFF
. . TRBJ1-6 TRBV29-1 TGCAGCGTTGCTTCGGGGGTCGGGAATTCACCCCTCCACTTT CSVASGVGNSPLHF
few . TRBJ1-2 TRBV9 TGTGCCAGCGCGGCCGCCGGCCGGCCGGGGAGCTACACCTTC CASAAAGRPGSYTF
. . TRBJ2-5 TRBV6-6 TGTGCCAGCAGTTCGACGGTGTACCAAGAGACCCAGTACTTC CASSSTVYQETQYF
. . TRBJ1-4 TRBV29-1 TGCAGCGTTATACAAGGAAGGGATGAAAAACTGTTTTTT CSVIQGRDEKLFF
few TRBD1 TRBJ1-2 TRBV28 TGTGCCAGCAGTTCTCGCCTGACAGGGAACTATGGCTACACCTTC CASSSRLTGNYGYTF
. . TRBJ2-7 TRBV9 TGTGCCAGCAGCGTACAGGGGTCCGGGAACGAGCAGTACTTC CASSVQGSGNEQYF
. . TRBJ1-2 TRBV7-2 TGTGCCAGCAGCTTATGGGCAGACATTCTAGGCTATGGCTACACCTTC CASSLWADILGYGYTF
once TRBD1 TRBJ2-7 TRBV7-2 TGTGCCAGCAGCCGGGACAGGGAAGCCTACGAGCAGTACTTC CASSRDREAYEQYF
. . TRBJ2-7 TRBV29-1 TGCAGCGTTGGAGTCCACTCCTACGAGCAGTACTTC CSVGVHSYEQYF
few . TRBJ2-6 TRBV9 TGTGCCAGCAAGGAGGGGAGCTCTGGGGCCAACGTCCTGACTTTC CASKEGSSGANVLTF
few . TRBJ1-2 TRBV30 TGTGCCTGGACGGCAAAAGGAAAGGGCTACACCTTC CAWTAKGKGYTF
. TRBD2 TRBJ2-3 TRBV7-9 TGTGCCAGCAGCCCGGCCGGGACTAGCGGGGAGAGGCAGTATTTT CASSPAGTSGERQYF
few . TRBJ1-5 TRBV29-1 TGCAGCGTTTGCTTGGCGAATAGCAATCAGCCCCAGCATTTT CSVCLANSNQPQHF
few . TRBJ2-4 TRBV11-2 TGTGCCAGCAGCTTTGCCGAGGAAAACATTCAGTACTTC CASSFAEENIQYF
once . TRBJ1-2 TRBV9 TGTGCCAGCAGCGTAGATGTTGACAGTAGGGTCAATGGCTACACCTTC CASSVDVDSRVNGYTF
. TRBD1 TRBJ2-7 TRBV2 TGTGCCAGCAGTGAAACAGGGGGCTCCTACGAGCAGTACTTC CASSETGGSYEQYF
. . TRBJ1-1 TRBV30 TGTGCCTGGAGTGCACAGGTAAACACTGAAGCTTTCTTT CAWSAQVNTEAFF
few . TRBJ2-1 TRBV11-2 TGTGCCAGCAGCTTAGTCAGGGATGAGCAGTTCTTC CASSLVRDEQFF
few TRBD1 TRBJ2-7 TRBV6-5 TGTGCCAGCAGGAATCCGGACAGGGTCGACGAGCAGTACTTC CASRNPDRVDEQYF
. . TRBJ2-3 TRBV5-1 TGCGCCAGCAGCTTCGGAGCCAGCACAGATACGCAGTATTTT CASSFGASTDTQYF
. . TRBJ1-6 TRBV11-2 TGTGCCAGCAGCTTAGACCTAGCGGGGGGTAATTCACCCCTCCACTTT CASSLDLAGGNSPLHF
. TRBD2 TRBJ2-5 TRBV11-2 TGTGCCAGCAGCTTACTACTAGCGGTACAAGAGACCCAGTACTTC CASSLLLAVQETQYF
. . TRBJ2-1 TRBV4-3 TGCGCCAGCAGCCAAGATATGGGCAATGAGCAGTTCTTC CASSQDMGNEQFF
. . TRBJ2-2 TRBV2 TGTGCCAGCAGACCGACAGGGAACACCGGGGAGCTGTTTTTT CASRPTGNTGELFF
. TRBD1 TRBJ1-4 TRBV25-1 TGTGCCAGCAGGGGGGACAGCGAAAAACTGTTTTTT CASRGDSEKLFF
. TRBD2 TRBJ2-3 TRBV9 TGTGCCAGCAGCACGGGACTAGCGGGGAATGGAGATACGCAGTATTTT CASSTGLAGNGDTQYF
. . TRBJ1-6 TRBV30 TGTGCCTGGAGTTTCTGGCAGACATCACCCCTCCACTTT CAWSFWQTSPLHF
once . TRBJ2-3 TRBV4-1 TGCGCCAGCAGCCAAATCTTCCCCTTCGATACGCAGTATTTT CASSQIFPFDTQYF
few . TRBJ1-4 TRBV6-6 TGTGCCAGCAGTTACCAGCTGGAAAAACTGTTTTTT CASSYQLEKLFF
. . TRBJ2-7 TRBV5-1 TGCGCCAGCAGCTTGGAGGGGAGTGGGTACGAGCAGTACTTC CASSLEGSGYEQYF
few . TRBJ2-3 TRBV30 TGTGCCTGGAGTGTTGGCAACAGCGCGCAGTATTTT CAWSVGNSAQYF
. TRBD1 TRBJ1-2 TRBV6-5 TGTGCCAGCAGTTATTTCGCCGGGACAGGGTTTGGCTACACCTTC CASSYFAGTGFGYTF
. . TRBJ1-1 TRBV28 TGTGCCAGCAGCCCTAATCGTGTGGCAGCTTTCTTT CASSPNRVAAFF
. TRBD2 TRBJ2-1 TRBV7-2 TGTGCCAGCAGCCGCCTAGCGGGGGGCCTCAATGAGCAGTTCTTC CASSRLAGGLNEQFF
. . TRBJ2-6 TRBV4-3 TGCGCCAGCAGGCTTGCTGGGGCCAACGTCCTGACTTTC CASRLAGANVLTF
. . TRBJ1-5 TRBV30 TGTGCCTGGAGTCCCCATGACGGTTACAATCAGCCCCAGCATTTT CAWSPHDGYNQPQHF
. TRBD1 TRBJ1-3 TRBV30 TGTGCCTGGAGGGCGACAGGGGCCGGAAACACCATATATTTT CAWRATGAGNTIYF
few . TRBJ2-3 TRBV9 TGTGCCAGCAGCGTAGCGGCGGCGGCAGATACGCAGTATTTT CASSVAAAADTQYF
. . TRBJ2-3 TRBV15 TGTGCCACCAGCAGAGTAGCGCCTAATACGCAGTATTTT CATSRVAPNTQYF
. . TRBJ2-3 TRBV9 TGTGCCAGCAGCCCTTGGACCCCCTCTGGCACAGATACGCAGTATTTT CASSPWTPSGTDTQYF
. . TRBJ2-3 TRBV29-1 TGCAGCGTGGGGGAGGATACGCAGTATTTT CSVGEDTQYF
. TRBD1 TRBJ1-2 TRBV29-1 TGCAGCGTTGAAGTTGGCGGGACAGGGGACGGCTACACCTTC CSVEVGGTGDGYTF
. . TRBJ2-1 TRBV21-1 TGTGCCAGCAGCTCCTATCTACAGGGTATGCATGAGCAGTTCTTC CASSSYLQGMHEQFF
. . TRBJ2-5 TRBV7-9 TGTGCCAGCAGCCCCCGGGGCAGAGAAGAGACCCAGTACTTC CASSPRGREETQYF
few TRBD2 TRBJ2-1 TRBV10-3 TGTGCCATCAGTCGGACTAGGGTCAATGAGCAGTTCTTC CAISRTRVNEQFF
. TRBD1 TRBJ2-5 TRBV30 TGTGCCTGGAGTGTACGGCGCATCAGGGGGAGAGGGGAGACCCAGTACTTC CAWSVRRIRGRGETQYF
. . TRBJ2-7 TRBV7-2 TGTGCCAGCAGCTTATCCGGGACGGCGTACGAGCAGTACTTC CASSLSGTAYEQYF
. TRBD1 TRBJ1-1 TRBV9 TGTGCCAGCAGCGTAGGCCTGGGACAGGGGATGAACACTGAAGCTTTCTTT CASSVGLGQGMNTEAFF
. TRBD1 TRBJ2-7 TRBV20-1 TGCTCAACGGGACAGGGGTACGAGCAGTACTTC CSTGQGYEQYF
once . TRBJ2-7 TRBV27 TGTGCCAGCAGTTCTAGCTCCTACGAGCAGTACTTC CASSSSSYEQYF
. . TRBJ1-2 TRBV7-9 TGTGCCAGCAGCTTAACGAGAAAAGGGACGAATAACTATGGCTACACCTTC CASSLTRKGTNNYGYTF
few TRBD2 TRBJ2-3 TRBV29-1 TGCAGCGTTGCGCTAGCGGGGGGTAGCACAGATACGCAGTATTTT CSVALAGGSTDTQYF
. . TRBJ2-5 TRBV4-1 TGCGCCAGCAGCCCTTTAAGAGCTCCGTACCAAGAGACCCAGTACTTC CASSPLRAPYQETQYF
. . TRBJ2-3 TRBV14 TGTGCCAGCAGCCAAGACGCGGGGCGAGATACGCAGTATTTT CASSQDAGRDTQYF
. . TRBJ1-1 TRBV4-3 TGCGCCAGCAGCCAAGAAACAGGGAGGAACACTGAAGCTTTCTTT CASSQETGRNTEAFF
. . TRBJ2-5 TRBV11-2 TGTGCCAGCAGCTTAAGGCAGCGAGGTTCGGAGACCCAGTACTTC CASSLRQRGSETQYF
once . TRBJ1-2 TRBV10-3 TGTGCCATCAGTGACAGCGGAGACTATGGCTACACCTTC CAISDSGDYGYTF